These 15 T cell receptor beta chains share one sample of origin, sequenced in a study of T cell responses to AZD1222 COVID-19 vaccine. Only in-frame clones appear in the TCRdb table, and some are missing; sequencing was by immunoSEQ multiplex PCR. Here the sample spans around 150,000 clones, about nine tenths being singletons. The specimen was peripheral blood, collected on day 0 of AZD1222 vaccination. Receptor source: an adult in good health.

The rearrangement links TRBV6-6 to TRBJ2-3; 7 bases fit TRBD2. The V gene's germline CDR1 is MNHNY and CDR2 SVGAGI (reference sequence). V lost 4 bases to trimming and J lost 4 bases; unmatched junction nucleotides: 5. The CDR3 is made up of 14 amino acids. In nucleotides, the CDR3 is TGTGCCAGCAGTTTCCAAGCGGGGCCAGATACGCAGTATTTT. Encoded protein: CASSFQAGPDTQYF.

This clone was picked up a small number of times. V usage is TRBV19 and J usage is TRBJ2-2, with 8 nucleotides matching TRBD1. From germline, CDR1 is LNHDA and CDR2 SQIVND (reference sequence). V dropped 9 bases and J dropped 7; count of bases not matched to a gene: 13. The CDR3 is 15 amino acids. The CDR3: CASQTQGGSGGELFF. The CDR3 nucleotides read TGTGCCAGCCAAACACAGGGGGGATCGGGCGGGGAGCTGTTTTTT.

V is TRBV4-1 and J is TRBJ1-2; tentative D call: TRBD1 (5 bases). Per germline, CDR1 MGHRA and CDR2 YSYEKL. The CDR3 totals 14 residues. With 7 bases removed from V and 1 base from J, the gap between germline ends came to 13 bases. CDR3 sequence reads: CASTRQLINYGYTF. The CDR3 DNA sequence: TGCGCCAGCACGCGACAGCTAATTAACTATGGCTACACCTTC.

This rearrangement joins TRBV6-5 to TRBJ2-1, with D hard to call. Trimming pared 7 bases from V and 4 bases from J, leaving 11 bases between. From germline, CDR1 is MNHEY and CDR2 SVGAGI. The CDR3 extends over 13 amino acids. Written as DNA, the CDR3 is TGTGCCAGCAAAGGATCAACATACAATGAGCAGTTCTTC. It translates to CASKGSTYNEQFF.

This clone was seen just once. The chain has TRBV3-1 (or the pseudogene TRBV3-2) and TRBJ2-7; tentative D call: TRBD1 (5 bases). This CDR3 is 14 amino acids long. The germline V gene encodes CDR1 LGHDT and CDR2 YNNKEL (reference sequence). Trimming took 0 bases from V and 4 from J, leaving 10 bases between them. The CDR3 loop is CASSQEQEYYEQYF. CDR3 DNA: TGTGCCAGCAGCCAAGAACAGGAGTATTACGAGCAGTACTTC.

V is TRBV7-8 and J is TRBJ2-2, with D perhaps TRBD1 or TRBD2 (5 bases each). V lost 5 bases and J lost 6, with 16 bases in between. The CDR3 runs 15 residues. Germline CDR1 is SGHVS and CDR2 is FQNEAQ. CDR3 region: CASSPSVSGPGELFF. CDR3 DNA sequence: TGTGCCAGCAGCCCCTCGGTGTCGGGGCCCGGGGAGCTGTTTTTT.

V is TRBV30 and J is TRBJ1-4; D gene unclear. Per germline, CDR1 GTSNPN and CDR2 SVGIG (reference sequence). The CDR3 spans 12 residues. Deletions cut 7 bases from V and 8 bases from J, with 14 bases between. The CDR3 region is CAYAESGEKLFF. The DNA for the CDR3 is TGTGCCTATGCCGAGAGTGGGGAAAAACTGTTTTTT. The complete variable domain, with remaining parts taken from reference TRBV30 and TRBJ1-4, reads SQTIHQWPATLVQPVGSPLSLECTVEGTSNPNLYWYRQAAGRGLQLLFYSVGIGQISSEVPQNLSASRPQDRQFILSSKKLLLSDSGFYLCAYAESGEKLFFGSGTQLSVL.

The chain employs TRBV5-5 and TRBJ1-6; D unclear. CDR3 size: 13 residues. In germline, CDR1 is SGHKS, CDR2 YYEKEE (reference sequence). V was cut by 5 bases and J by 13 bases, with 16 bases left in between. The CDR3 is CASRQPLSGPLHF. The DNA of the CDR3 is TGTGCCAGCAGGCAGCCGCTTTCGGGGCCCCTCCACTTT.

The CDR3 coding sequence is TGTGCCAGCTCCCCTTGGTGGGAGAGTGAAGCTTTCTTT. Amino acids: CASSPWWESEAFF. This chain links TRBV18 with TRBJ1-1; D gene ambiguous. This CDR3 has 13 residues. Germline CDR1 KGHSH, CDR2 LQKENI. Trimming removed 6 bases at V and 7 bases at J, with 15 bases between.

The chain uses TRBV11-3 and TRBJ2-1; TRBD2 matches at 9 bases. Germline V gives CDR1 SGHNT, CDR2 YENEEA. There are 14 residues in the CDR3. V shed 7 bases and J 8 bases; nucleotides not matched to a gene: 9. The CDR3 region has the DNA TGTGCCAGCACCTCTAGCGGGAAGGGTTATGAGCAGTTCTTC. Translated: CASTSSGKGYEQFF. The complete variable domain, with remaining parts taken from reference TRBV11-3 and TRBJ2-1, reads EAGVVQSPRYKIIEKKQPVAFWCNPISGHNTLYWYLQNLGQGPELLIRYENEEAVDDSQLPKDRFSAERLKGVDSTLKIQPAELGDSAVYLCASTSSGKGYEQFFGPGTRLTVL.

The table lists this clone with a count of one. The chain carries TRBV6-5 and TRBJ1-4, with a tentative D call TRBD1 (5 bases). Per the germline V gene, CDR1 is MNHEY and CDR2 is SVGAGI. The CDR3 runs 15 residues. V was shortened by 9 bases and J by 4 bases, with 18 bases between the two germline ends. CDR3 in amino acids: CASKIRDQVNEKLFF. The CDR3 bases are TGTGCCAGTAAAATCCGGGACCAAGTTAATGAAAAACTGTTTTTT.

V gene TRBV30 combines with J gene TRBJ1-5; TRBD1 matches 9 bases. CDR1 is GTSNPN and CDR2 is SVGIG in the germline V gene (reference sequence). This CDR3 comprises 14 residues. After removal of 3 bases from V and 4 bases from J, the junction contained 4 bases not matched to a gene. The CDR3 protein is CAWRKGTGNQPQHF. CDR3 bases: TGTGCCTGGAGAAAGGGGACAGGGAATCAGCCCCAGCATTTT.

This clone has more than one count but fewer than ten. The gene calls are TRBV6-5 and TRBJ1-4; 7 bases align to TRBD1. The CDR3 has 13 residues. Per the germline V gene, CDR1 is MNHEY and CDR2 is SVGAGI. V trimming: 6 bases; J trimming: 4 bases; junction bases outside the gene matches: 2. CDR3 sequence (DNA): TGTGCCAGCAGGGACAGGTTTAATGAAAAACTGTTTTTT. It translates to CASRDRFNEKLFF.

This rearrangement joins TRBV5-1 to TRBJ2-1; tentative D call: TRBD2 (6 bases). Between the trimmed V and J ends, which lost 0 bases and 15 bases, there was a span of 16 bases. Germline-derived CDR1 and CDR2 are SGHRS and YFSETQ. This CDR3 is 13 amino acids long. CDR3 amino acids: CASSLAGSPGSFF. CDR3 DNA sequence: TGCGCCAGCAGCTTGGCCGGGAGCCCGGGGTCGTTCTTC.

V usage is TRBV7-9 and J usage is TRBJ1-2; D unresolved. V dropped 1 base and J dropped 11 bases, with 11 bases sitting between them. This CDR3 is 12 amino acids long. The germline V gene has CDR1 SEHNR and CDR2 FQNEAQ (reference sequence). The CDR3 reads CASSLERSLYTF. CDR3 sequence (DNA): TGTGCCAGCAGCTTAGAACGGAGTCTGTACACCTTC.